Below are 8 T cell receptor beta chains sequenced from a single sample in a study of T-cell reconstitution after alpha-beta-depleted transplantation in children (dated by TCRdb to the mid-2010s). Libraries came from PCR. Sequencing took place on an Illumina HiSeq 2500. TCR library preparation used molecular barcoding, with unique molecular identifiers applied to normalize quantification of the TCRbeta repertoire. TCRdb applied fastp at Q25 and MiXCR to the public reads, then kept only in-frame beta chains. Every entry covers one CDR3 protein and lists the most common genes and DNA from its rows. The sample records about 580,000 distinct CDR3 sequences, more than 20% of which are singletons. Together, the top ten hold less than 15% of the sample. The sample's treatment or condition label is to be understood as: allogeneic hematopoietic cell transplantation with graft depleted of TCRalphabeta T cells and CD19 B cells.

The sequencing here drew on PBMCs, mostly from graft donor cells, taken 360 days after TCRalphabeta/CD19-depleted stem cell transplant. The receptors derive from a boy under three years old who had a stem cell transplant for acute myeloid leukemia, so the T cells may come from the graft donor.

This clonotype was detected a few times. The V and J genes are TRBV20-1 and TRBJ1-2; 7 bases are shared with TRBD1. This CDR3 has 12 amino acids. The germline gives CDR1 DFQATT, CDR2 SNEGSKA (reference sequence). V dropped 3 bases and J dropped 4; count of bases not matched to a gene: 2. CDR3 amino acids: CSASPGGYGYTF. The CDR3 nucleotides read TGCAGTGCTAGCCCAGGGGGCTATGGCTACACCTTC.

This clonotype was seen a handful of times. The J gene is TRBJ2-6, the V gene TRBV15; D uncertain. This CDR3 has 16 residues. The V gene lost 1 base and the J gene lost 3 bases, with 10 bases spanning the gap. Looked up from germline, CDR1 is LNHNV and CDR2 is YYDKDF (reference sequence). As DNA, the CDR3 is TGTGCCACCAGCAGAGGTTTGGGGAATGGGGCCAACGTCCTGACTTTC. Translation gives CATSRGLGNGANVLTF.

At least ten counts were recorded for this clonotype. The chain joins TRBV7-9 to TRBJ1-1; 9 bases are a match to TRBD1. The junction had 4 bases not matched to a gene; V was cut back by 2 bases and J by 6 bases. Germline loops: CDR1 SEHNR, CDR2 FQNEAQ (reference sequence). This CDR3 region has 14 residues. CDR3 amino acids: CASSLTTGGPEAFF. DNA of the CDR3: TGTGCCAGCAGCTTAACAACAGGGGGCCCTGAAGCTTTCTTT.

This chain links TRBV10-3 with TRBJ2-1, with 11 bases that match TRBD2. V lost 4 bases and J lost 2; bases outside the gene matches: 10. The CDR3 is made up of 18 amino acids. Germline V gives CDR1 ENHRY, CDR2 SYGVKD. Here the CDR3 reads CAISVGLGTSGTYNEQFF. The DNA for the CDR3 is TGTGCCATCAGTGTTGGACTCGGGACTAGCGGTACCTACAATGAGCAGTTCTTC.

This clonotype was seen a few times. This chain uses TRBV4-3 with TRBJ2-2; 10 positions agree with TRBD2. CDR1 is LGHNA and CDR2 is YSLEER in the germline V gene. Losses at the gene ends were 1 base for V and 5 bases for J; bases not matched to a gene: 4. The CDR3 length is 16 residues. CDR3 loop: CASSQVQLAGTGELFF. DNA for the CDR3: TGCGCCAGCAGCCAAGTCCAACTAGCGGGGACCGGGGAGCTGTTTTTT.

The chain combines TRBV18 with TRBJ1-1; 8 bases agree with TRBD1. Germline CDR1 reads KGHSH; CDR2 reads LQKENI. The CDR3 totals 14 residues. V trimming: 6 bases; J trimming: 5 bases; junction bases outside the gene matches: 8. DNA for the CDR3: TGTGCCAGCTCGGCAGGGGGCAGGGTAACTGAAGCTTTCTTT. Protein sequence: CASSAGGRVTEAFF.

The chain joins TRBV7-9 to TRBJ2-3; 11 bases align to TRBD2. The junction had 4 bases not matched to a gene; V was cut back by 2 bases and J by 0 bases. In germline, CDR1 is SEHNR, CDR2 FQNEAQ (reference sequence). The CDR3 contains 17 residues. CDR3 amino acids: CASSLTSGGPSTDTQYF. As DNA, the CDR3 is TGTGCCAGCAGCTTAACTAGCGGGGGACCAAGCACAGATACGCAGTATTTT.

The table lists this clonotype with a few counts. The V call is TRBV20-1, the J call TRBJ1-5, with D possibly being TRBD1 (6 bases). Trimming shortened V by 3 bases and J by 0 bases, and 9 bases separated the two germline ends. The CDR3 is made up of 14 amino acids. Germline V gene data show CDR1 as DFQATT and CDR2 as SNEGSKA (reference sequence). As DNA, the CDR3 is TGCAGTGCTAGCGGACAGCCTAGCAATCAGCCCCAGCATTTT. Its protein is CSASGQPSNQPQHF.